A few counts support the clone carrying this TCR beta chain. Its matching antigen is unknown. Universal primer sites and UMIs were introduced during 5'RACE template-switching synthesis of TCR cDNA. Each CDR3 protein gets one entry after TCRdb re-called the 5' RACE reads with MiXCR. The table records roughly 350,000 distinct CDR3 sequences, approximately 4% of them present only once. The data originate from a study of T cells after yellow fever vaccination. Study-wide context: In the case of low-cell-number fractions, SMART-Seq v4 Ultra Low Input was used for preparation.

Study-wide points: Abundant clonotypes (contaminants from the bulk population) could be present in FACS-sorted repertoires.

Germline assignment: CDR1 MNHEY and CDR2 SVGAGI. CDR3 length equals 12 residues. V was shortened by 8 bases and J by 2 bases, with 10 bases between the two germline ends. This rearrangement joins TRBV6-5 to TRBJ2-7; D gene uncertain. Sequences were derived from PBMCs, sampled 5 days after the yellow fever booster vaccination. The origin of this receptor is a man between 18 and 29 years old who received the YFV17D yellow fever vaccine. The CDR3 loop reads CASGQPPYEQYV. CDR3 sequence (DNA): TGTGCCAGCGGGCAGCCGCCCTACGAGCAGTACGTC.